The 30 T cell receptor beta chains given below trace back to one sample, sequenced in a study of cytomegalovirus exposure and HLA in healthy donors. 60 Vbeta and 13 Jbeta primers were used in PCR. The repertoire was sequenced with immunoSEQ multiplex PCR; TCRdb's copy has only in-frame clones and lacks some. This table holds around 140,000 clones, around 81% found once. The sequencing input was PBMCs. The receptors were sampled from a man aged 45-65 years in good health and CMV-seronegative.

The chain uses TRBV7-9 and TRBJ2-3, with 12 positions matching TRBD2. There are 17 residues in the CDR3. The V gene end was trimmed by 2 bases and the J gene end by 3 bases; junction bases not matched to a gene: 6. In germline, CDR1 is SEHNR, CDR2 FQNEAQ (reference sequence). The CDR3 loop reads CASSLLSSGGATDTQYF. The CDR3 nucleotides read TGTGCCAGCAGCTTATTATCTAGCGGGGGGGCGACAGATACGCAGTATTTT. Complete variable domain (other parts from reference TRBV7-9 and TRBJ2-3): DTGVSQNPRHKITKRGQNVTFRCDPISEHNRLYWYRQTLGQGPEFLTYFQNEAQLEKSRLLSDRFSAERPKGSFSTLEIQRTEQGDSAMYLCASSLLSSGGATDTQYFGPGTRLTVL.

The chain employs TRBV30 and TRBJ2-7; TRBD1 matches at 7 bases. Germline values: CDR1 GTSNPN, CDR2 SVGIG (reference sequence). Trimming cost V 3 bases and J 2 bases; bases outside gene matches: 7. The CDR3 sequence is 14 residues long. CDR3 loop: CAWRRTGLPYEQYF. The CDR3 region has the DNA TGTGCCTGGAGGAGGACAGGCTTACCCTACGAGCAGTACTTC.

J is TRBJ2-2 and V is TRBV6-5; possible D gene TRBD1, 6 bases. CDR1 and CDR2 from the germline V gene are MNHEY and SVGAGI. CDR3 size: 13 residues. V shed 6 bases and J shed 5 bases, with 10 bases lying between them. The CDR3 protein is CASRLQGTGELFF. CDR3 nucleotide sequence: TGTGCCAGCAGGTTACAGGGTACCGGGGAGCTGTTTTTT.

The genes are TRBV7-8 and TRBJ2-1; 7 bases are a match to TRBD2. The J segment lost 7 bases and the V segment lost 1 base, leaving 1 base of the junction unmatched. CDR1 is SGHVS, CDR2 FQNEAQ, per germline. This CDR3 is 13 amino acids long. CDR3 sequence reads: CASSLGGGNEQFF. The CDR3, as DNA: TGTGCCAGCAGCTTAGGGGGAGGGAATGAGCAGTTCTTC.

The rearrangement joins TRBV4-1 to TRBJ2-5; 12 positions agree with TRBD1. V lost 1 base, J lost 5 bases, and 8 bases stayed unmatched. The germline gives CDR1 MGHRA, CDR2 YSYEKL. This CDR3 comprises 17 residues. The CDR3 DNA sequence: TGCGCCAGCAGCCAAGGCGGGACAGGGGGCCGATCGGAGACCCAGTACTTC. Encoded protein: CASSQGGTGGRSETQYF.

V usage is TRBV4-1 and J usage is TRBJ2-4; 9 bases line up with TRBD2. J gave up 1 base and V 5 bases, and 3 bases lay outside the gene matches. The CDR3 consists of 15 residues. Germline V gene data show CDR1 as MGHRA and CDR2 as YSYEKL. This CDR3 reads CASSLAGDAKNIQYF. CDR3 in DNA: TGCGCCAGCAGCTTAGCGGGGGACGCCAAAAACATTCAGTACTTC.

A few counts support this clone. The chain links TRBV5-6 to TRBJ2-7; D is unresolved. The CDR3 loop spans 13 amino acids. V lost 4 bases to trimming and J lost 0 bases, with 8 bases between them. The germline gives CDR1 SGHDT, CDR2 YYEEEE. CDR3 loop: CASSARSSYEQYF. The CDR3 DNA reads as TGTGCCAGCAGCGCGCGGTCCTCCTACGAGCAGTACTTC.

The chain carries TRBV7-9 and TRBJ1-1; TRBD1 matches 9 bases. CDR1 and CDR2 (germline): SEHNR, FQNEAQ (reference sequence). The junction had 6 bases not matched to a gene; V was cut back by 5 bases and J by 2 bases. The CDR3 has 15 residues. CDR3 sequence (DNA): TGTGCCAGCAGCCACGGGACAGGGAACAACACTGAAGCTTTCTTT. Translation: CASSHGTGNNTEAFF.

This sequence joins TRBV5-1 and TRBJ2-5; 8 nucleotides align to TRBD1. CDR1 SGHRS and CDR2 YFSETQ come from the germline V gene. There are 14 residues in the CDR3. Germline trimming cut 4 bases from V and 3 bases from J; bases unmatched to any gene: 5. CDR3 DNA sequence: TGCGCCAGCAGCCCGGGACAGGTGGAAGAGACCCAGTACTTC. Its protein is CASSPGQVEETQYF.

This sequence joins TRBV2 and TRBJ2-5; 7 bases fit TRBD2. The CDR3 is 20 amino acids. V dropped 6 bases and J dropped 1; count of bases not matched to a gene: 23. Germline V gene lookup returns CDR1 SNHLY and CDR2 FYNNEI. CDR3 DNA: TGTGCCAGCAGCGGAACAGCGGGGTTTTCCACAATTCCTATCCAAGAGACCCAGTACTTC. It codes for CASSGTAGFSTIPIQETQYF. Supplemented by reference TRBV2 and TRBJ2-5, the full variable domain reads EPEVTQTPSHQVTQMGQEVILRCVPISNHLYFYWYRQILGQKVEFLVSFYNNEISEKSEIFDDQFSVERPDGSNFTLKIRSTKLEDSAMYFCASSGTAGFSTIPIQETQYFGPGTRLLVL.

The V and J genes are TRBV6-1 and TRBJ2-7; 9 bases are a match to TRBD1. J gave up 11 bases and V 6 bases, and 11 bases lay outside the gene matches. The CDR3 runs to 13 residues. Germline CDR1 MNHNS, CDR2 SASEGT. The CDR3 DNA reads TGTGCCAGCAGGGGAGGACAGGGGCCCTCTAAGTACTTC. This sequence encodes CASRGGQGPSKYF.

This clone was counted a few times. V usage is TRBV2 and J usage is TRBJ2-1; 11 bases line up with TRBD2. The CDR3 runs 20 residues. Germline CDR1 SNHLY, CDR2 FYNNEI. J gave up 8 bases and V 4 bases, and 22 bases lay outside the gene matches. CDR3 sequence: CASSGRDRPYSGRAWDEQFF. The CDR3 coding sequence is TGTGCCAGCAGTGGCCGGGACAGGCCCTATAGCGGGAGGGCCTGGGATGAGCAGTTCTTC.

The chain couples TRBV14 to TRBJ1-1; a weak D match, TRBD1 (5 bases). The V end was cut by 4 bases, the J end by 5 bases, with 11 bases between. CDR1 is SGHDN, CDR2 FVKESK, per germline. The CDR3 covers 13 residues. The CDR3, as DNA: TGTGCCAGCAGCCGTGGGGCGAAAACTGAAGCTTTCTTT. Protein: CASSRGAKTEAFF.

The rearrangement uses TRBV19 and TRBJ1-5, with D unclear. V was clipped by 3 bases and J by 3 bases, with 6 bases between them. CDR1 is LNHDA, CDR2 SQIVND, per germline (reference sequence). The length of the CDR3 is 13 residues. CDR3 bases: TGTGCCAGTAGTATCGAGGTCAATCAGCCCCAGCATTTT. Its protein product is CASSIEVNQPQHF.

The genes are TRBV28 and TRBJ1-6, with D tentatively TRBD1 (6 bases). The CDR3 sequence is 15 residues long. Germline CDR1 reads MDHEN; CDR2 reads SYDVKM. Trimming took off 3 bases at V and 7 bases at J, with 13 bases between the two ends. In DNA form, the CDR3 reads TGTGCCAGCAGTTTCGGGCAGGGGTTGAATTCACCCCTCCACTTT. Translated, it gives CASSFGQGLNSPLHF.

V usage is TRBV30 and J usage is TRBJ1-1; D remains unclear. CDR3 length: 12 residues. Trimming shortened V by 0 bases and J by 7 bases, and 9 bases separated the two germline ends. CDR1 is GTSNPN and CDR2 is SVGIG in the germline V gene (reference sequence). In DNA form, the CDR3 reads TGTGCCTGGAGTGTACACCTTAATGAAGCTTTCTTT. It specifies CAWSVHLNEAFF.

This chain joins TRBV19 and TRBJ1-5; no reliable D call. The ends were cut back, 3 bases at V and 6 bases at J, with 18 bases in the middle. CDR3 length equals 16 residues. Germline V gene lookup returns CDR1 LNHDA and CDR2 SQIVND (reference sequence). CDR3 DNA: TGTGCCAGTAGTATGGACGGCATCGGGGTTCGTCAGCCCCAGCATTTT. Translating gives CASSMDGIGVRQPQHF.

The CDR3 sequence: CASRSGTGVYNEQFF. For the CDR3, the DNA is TGTGCCAGCAGATCCGGGACAGGGGTATACAATGAGCAGTTCTTC. The genes are TRBV11-3 and TRBJ2-1, with 10 bases that match TRBD1. V was pared by 6 bases and J by 4 bases, with 6 bases of the junction left unmatched. The V gene's germline CDR1 is SGHNT and CDR2 YENEEA. The CDR3 consists of 15 residues.

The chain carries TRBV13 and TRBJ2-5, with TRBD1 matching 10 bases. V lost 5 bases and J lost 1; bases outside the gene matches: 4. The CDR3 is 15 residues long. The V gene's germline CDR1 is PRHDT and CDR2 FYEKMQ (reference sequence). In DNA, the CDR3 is TGTGCCAGCAGCCTAAGGACAGGGGGCCAAGAGACCCAGTACTTC. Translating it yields CASSLRTGGQETQYF. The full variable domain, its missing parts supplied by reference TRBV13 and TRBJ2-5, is AAGVIQSPRHLIKEKRETATLKCYPIPRHDTVYWYQQGPGQDPQFLISFYEKMQSDKGSIPDRFSAQQFSDYHSELNMSSLELGDSALYFCASSLRTGGQETQYFGPGTRLLVL.

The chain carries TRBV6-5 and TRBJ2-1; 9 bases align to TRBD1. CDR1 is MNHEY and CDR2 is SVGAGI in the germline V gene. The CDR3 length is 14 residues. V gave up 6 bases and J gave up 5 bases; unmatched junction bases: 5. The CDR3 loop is CASSSDRGDNEQFF. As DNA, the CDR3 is TGTGCCAGCAGCTCGGACAGGGGCGACAATGAGCAGTTCTTC.

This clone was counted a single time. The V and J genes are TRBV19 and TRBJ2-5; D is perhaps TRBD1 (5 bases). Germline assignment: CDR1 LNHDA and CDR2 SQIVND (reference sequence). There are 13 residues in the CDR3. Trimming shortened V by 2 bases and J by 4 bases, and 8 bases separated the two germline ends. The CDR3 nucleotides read TGTGCCAGTAGTATACAGGGCCGAGAGACCCAGTACTTC. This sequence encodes CASSIQGRETQYF.

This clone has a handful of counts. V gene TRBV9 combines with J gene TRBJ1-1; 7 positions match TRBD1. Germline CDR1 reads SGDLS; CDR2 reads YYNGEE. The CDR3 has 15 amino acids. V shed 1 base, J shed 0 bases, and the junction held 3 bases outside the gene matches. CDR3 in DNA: TGTGCCAGCAGCGTACTCGACAGGGTGAACACTGAAGCTTTCTTT. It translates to CASSVLDRVNTEAFF. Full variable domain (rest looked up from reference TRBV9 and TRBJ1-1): DSGVTQTPKHLITATGQRVTLRCSPRSGDLSVYWYQQSLDQGLQFLIQYYNGEERAKGNILERFSAQQFPDLHSELNLSSLELGDSALYFCASSVLDRVNTEAFFGQGTRLTVV.

In DNA, the CDR3 is TGTGCCAGTAGTAACCCGCAGGGAAATCCCTATGGCTACACCTTC. This gives the protein CASSNPQGNPYGYTF. J is TRBJ1-2 and V is TRBV19; TRBD1 is a possible D gene (5 bases). Germline CDR1 is LNHDA and CDR2 is SQIVND (reference sequence). V was cut by 4 bases and J by 4 bases, with 16 bases left in between. The length of the CDR3 is 15 residues.

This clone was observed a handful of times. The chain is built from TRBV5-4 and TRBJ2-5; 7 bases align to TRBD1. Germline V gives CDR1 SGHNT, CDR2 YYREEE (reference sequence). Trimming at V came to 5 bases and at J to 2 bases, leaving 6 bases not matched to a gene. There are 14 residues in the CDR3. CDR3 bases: TGTGCCAGCAGACTCCGACAGGGACAAGAGACCCAGTACTTC. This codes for CASRLRQGQETQYF.

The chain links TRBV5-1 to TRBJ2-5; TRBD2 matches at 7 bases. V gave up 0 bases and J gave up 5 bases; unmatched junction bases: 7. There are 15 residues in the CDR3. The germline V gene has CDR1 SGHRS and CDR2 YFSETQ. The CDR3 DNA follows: TGCGCCAGCAGCTTGGACTTTGGGGGAGGGGAGACCCAGTACTTC. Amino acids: CASSLDFGGGETQYF.

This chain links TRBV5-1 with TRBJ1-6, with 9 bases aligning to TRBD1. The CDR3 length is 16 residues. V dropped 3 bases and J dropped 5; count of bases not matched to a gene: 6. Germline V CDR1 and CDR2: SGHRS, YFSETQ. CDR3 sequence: CASSSSGQGNNSPLHF. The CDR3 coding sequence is TGCGCCAGCAGCTCCTCCGGACAGGGGAATAATTCACCCCTCCACTTT.

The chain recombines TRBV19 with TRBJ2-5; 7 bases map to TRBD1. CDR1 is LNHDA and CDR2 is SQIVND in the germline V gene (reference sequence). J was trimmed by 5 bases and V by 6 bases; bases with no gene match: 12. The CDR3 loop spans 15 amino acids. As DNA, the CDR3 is TGTGCCAGTAGCATCGGACTGGGGACAGCCGAGACCCAGTACTTC. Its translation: CASSIGLGTAETQYF. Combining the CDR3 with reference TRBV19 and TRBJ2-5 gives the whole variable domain DGGITQSPKYLFRKEGQNVTLSCEQNLNHDAMYWYRQDPGQGLRLIYYSQIVNDFQKGDIAEGYSVSREKKESFPLTVTSAQKNPTAFYLCASSIGLGTAETQYFGPGTRLLVL.

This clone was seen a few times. CDR3 bases: TGTGCCAGCTCCGCGAGGGGGACGAACACTGAAGCTTTCTTT. The encoded protein is CASSARGTNTEAFF. This chain joins TRBV18 and TRBJ1-1, with a tentative D call TRBD1 (6 bases). Germline V gene data show CDR1 as KGHSH and CDR2 as LQKENI. There are 14 residues in the CDR3. Trimming stripped 6 bases from V and 1 base from J, with 12 bases between. Based on the CDR3 plus reference TRBV18 and TRBJ1-1, the full variable domain is NAGVMQNPRHLVRRRGQEARLRCSPMKGHSHVYWYRQLPEEGLKFMVYLQKENIIDESGMPKERFSAEFPKEGPSILRIQQVVRGDSAAYFCASSARGTNTEAFFGQGTRLTVV.

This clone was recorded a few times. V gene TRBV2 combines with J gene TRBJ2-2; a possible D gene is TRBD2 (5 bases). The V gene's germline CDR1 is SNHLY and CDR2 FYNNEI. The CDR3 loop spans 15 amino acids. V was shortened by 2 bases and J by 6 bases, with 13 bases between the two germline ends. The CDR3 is CASSEKGLPSGELFF. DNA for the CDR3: TGTGCCAGCAGTGAAAAAGGACTGCCCTCCGGGGAGCTGTTTTTT.

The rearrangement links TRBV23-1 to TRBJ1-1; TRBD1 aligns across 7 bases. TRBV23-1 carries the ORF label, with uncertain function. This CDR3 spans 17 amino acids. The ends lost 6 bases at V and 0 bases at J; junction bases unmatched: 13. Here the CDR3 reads CASRPPGQTLMNTEAFF. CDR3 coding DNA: TGCGCCAGCAGACCGCCGGGACAGACACTTATGAACACTGAAGCTTTCTTT.